The 11 T cell receptor beta chains in this list originate from one sample, sequenced in a study of blood T cell repertoires in COVID-19. Generated by immunoSEQ multiplex PCR, the TCRdb table keeps only in-frame clones and is missing some. In the table there are roughly 57,000 clones, approximately 91% of which are singletons. The sample comprised peripheral blood. The receptors were sampled from a human donor in a cohort sampled during active COVID-19.

The rearrangement uses TRBV6-1 and TRBJ2-4; maybe TRBD2 (6 bases). The CDR3 runs 16 residues. Trimming stripped 1 base from V and 6 bases from J, with 16 bases between. Germline V gene lookup returns CDR1 MNHNS and CDR2 SASEGT. The CDR3, as DNA: TGTGCCAGCAGTGAAGTCTCGGGGGACGGGGGAAACATTCAGTACTTC. Translating gives CASSEVSGDGGNIQYF.

This clone was observed a single time. This rearrangement joins TRBV6-6 to TRBJ1-5, with TRBD1 matching over 7 bases. CDR1 and CDR2 from the germline V gene are MNHNY and SVGAGI (reference sequence). This CDR3 spans 21 amino acids. Germline trimming cut 5 bases from V and 4 bases from J; bases unmatched to any gene: 26. CDR3 DNA sequence: TGTGCCAGCAGTCGAGTAGGCTACAAACGGACAGGCCAAGGGCTAAATCAGCCCCAGCATTTT. Translation gives CASSRVGYKRTGQGLNQPQHF.

V usage is TRBV7-2 and J usage is TRBJ2-5; TRBD1 might be the D (6 bases). V was shortened by 4 bases and J by 2 bases, with 8 bases between the two germline ends. The CDR3 spans 13 residues. Germline V gene data show CDR1 as SGHTA and CDR2 as FQGNSA. The CDR3 region has the DNA TGTGCCAGCAGCTCCGGACAGCAAGAGACCCAGTACTTC. Translated, it gives CASSSGQQETQYF.

This clone was seen a single time. The chain is built from TRBV7-6 and TRBJ2-2; a possible D gene is TRBD1 (6 bases). CDR1 is SGHVS and CDR2 is FNYEAQ in the germline V gene. V shed 5 bases and J shed 4 bases, with 17 bases lying between them. The CDR3 covers 16 residues. CDR3 nucleotides: TGTGCCAGCAGCCAATCTGTTATAGGGGGCACCGGGGAGCTGTTTTTT. Amino acids: CASSQSVIGGTGELFF. Based on the CDR3 plus reference TRBV7-6 and TRBJ2-2, the full variable domain is GAGVSQSPRYKVTKRGQDVALRCDPISGHVSLYWYRQALGQGPEFLTYFNYEAQQDKSGLPNDRFSAERPEGSISTLTIQRTEQRDSAMYRCASSQSVIGGTGELFFGEGSRLTVL.

This clone was seen a single time. CDR3 DNA: TGTGCCAGCAGCAACGGCCGGGAGGAAAAACTGTTTTTT. Translation: CASSNGREEKLFF. The chain uses TRBV7-8 and TRBJ1-4; D uncertain. CDR3 length: 13 amino acids. V lost 5 bases and J lost 8, with 12 bases in between. From germline, CDR1 is SGHVS and CDR2 FQNEAQ.

The chain is built from TRBV2 and TRBJ2-2; the D gene is possibly TRBD1 (6 bases). This CDR3 spans 14 amino acids. The germline gives CDR1 SNHLY, CDR2 FYNNEI. V lost 6 bases and J lost 5, with 13 bases in between. CDR3 nucleotide sequence: TGTGCCAGCAGACAGGGCCGGGGTACCGGGGAGCTGTTTTTT. It codes for CASRQGRGTGELFF.

The J gene is TRBJ1-3, the V gene TRBV2, with a possible D match to TRBD1 (5 bases). Looked up from germline, CDR1 is SNHLY and CDR2 is FYNNEI. The CDR3 consists of 14 residues. Trimming took off 5 bases at V and 3 bases at J, with 11 bases between the two ends. The CDR3 protein is CASSQIRDGNTIYF. CDR3 coding DNA: TGTGCCAGCAGTCAGATCAGGGATGGAAACACCATATATTTT.

This chain connects TRBV9 to TRBJ2-1; 7 bases align to TRBD2. V lost 4 bases and J lost 8; bases outside the gene matches: 18. CDR3 length equals 17 residues. Germline lookup yields CDR1 SGDLS and CDR2 YYNGEE. This CDR3 reads CASSPPWGGGPVDEQFF. CDR3 bases: TGTGCCAGCAGCCCCCCGTGGGGGGGAGGGCCGGTGGATGAGCAGTTCTTC.

The chain couples TRBV28 to TRBJ1-4, with D possibly TRBD1 on 6 matching bases. CDR1 MDHEN and CDR2 SYDVKM come from the germline V gene. The length of the CDR3 is 18 residues. V shed 6 bases and J shed 3 bases, with 23 bases lying between them. CDR3 in DNA: TGTGCCAGCAGCCGCAGGGGTTTCCCTGCAAGTGCTAATGAAAAACTGTTTTTT. Translation gives CASSRRGFPASANEKLFF.

This rearrangement joins TRBV20-1 to TRBJ1-1; perhaps TRBD1 as D (6 bases). The CDR3 spans 11 residues. Deletions cut 5 bases from V and 7 bases from J, with 11 bases between. The germline CDR1 and CDR2 sequences are DFQATT and SNEGSKA (reference sequence). CDR3: CSAEQGIEAFF. CDR3 bases: TGCAGTGCTGAACAGGGAATTGAAGCTTTCTTT.

This chain links TRBV29-1 with TRBJ2-3; D is ambiguous. V lost 6 bases and J 5 bases, leaving 6 bases between the germline ends. The CDR3 extends over 10 amino acids. The germline V gene has CDR1 SQVTM and CDR2 ANQGSEA. The CDR3 spells CSVPGDTQYF. The CDR3 DNA follows: TGCAGCGTGCCCGGAGATACGCAGTATTTT.